Sequencing of this T cell receptor (beta chain) was carried out in a study of T cells after posttransplantation cyclophosphamide. Study outcomes and limitations: Donor-recipient repertoire similarity was low at 1-2 months, rising over year one. Tissue-infiltrating T cells from skin or gut overlapped little with blood T cells.

Data came from immunoSEQ multiplex PCR; TCRdb stores just in-frame clones and leaves some out. Of over 15,000 clones detected, 75% to 90% appear once; the ten largest clones hold around 27%. Points on this clone: Antigen: not known.

The V end was cut by 8 bases, the J end by 5 bases, with 16 bases between. This CDR3 has 14 residues. Germline CDR1 and CDR2: MNHNS and SASEGT. Controls had myeloablative marrow grafts with methotrexate and calcineurin inhibitor, sampled at 1 year. The TCR was taken from a young adult female patient who received an allogeneic stem cell transplant from an unrelated donor, was CMV-positive, and had acute and chronic GVHD. Some T cells may be transferred from the graft donor. The sequencing used PBMCs, collected after allogeneic stem cell transplant with calcineurin inhibitor and methotrexate. This chain connects TRBV6-1 to TRBJ1-5; D is unresolved. The chain's CDR3 is CASHVVRVDQPQHF. The CDR3 nucleotides read TGTGCCAGCCACGTTGTCCGGGTTGATCAGCCCCAGCATTTT.